The rows below give T cell receptor beta chains drawn from one sample of a study of Ad26.COV2.S vaccination and SARS-CoV-2 variants. Assay used: immunoSEQ multiplex PCR; TCRdb lists only in-frame clones, some missing. The sample lists about 680,000 clones, roughly nine tenths occurring once. The starting material was peripheral blood, obtained in a trial of Ad26.COV2.S vaccine versus placebo. These receptors originate from a person aged 18-60 years who received the Ad26.COV2.S COVID-19 vaccine or a placebo. Each CDR3 is given with its conserved first and last residue. The order of the fields is D gene, V gene, J gene, clone size, CDR3 DNA, CDR3 protein. The D gene is left open where the match is weak. Some rows have no size entry. The others give once, few or many, or a class for an expanded clone.

>TRBD1|TRBV12-5|TRBJ2-2|NA
TGTGCTAGTGGTTTGTTATTTCTCCGGGACAGGGGGCTTACCGGGGAGCTGTTTTTT
CASGLLFLRDRGLTGELFF
>NA|TRBV19|TRBJ1-6|NA
TGTGCCAGTAGTGTCCGGCCTGGGGGACACTCGCCCCTCCACTTT
CASSVRPGGHSPLHF
>NA|TRBV19|TRBJ2-6|NA
TGTGCCAGTCGCCTAGGTATCTCTGGGGCCAACGTCCTGACTTTC
CASRLGISGANVLTF
>NA|TRBV6-2/TRBV6-3|TRBJ1-1|NA
TGTGCCAGCAGTTCCGCCATGAACACTGAAGCTTTCTTT
CASSSAMNTEAFF
>TRBD2|TRBV5-8|TRBJ2-5|NA
TGTGCCAGCAGCCGAAGCGGGGGAGGAGAGACCCAGTACTTC
CASSRSGGGETQYF
>NA|TRBV7-9|TRBJ2-7|NA
TGTGCCAGCGTAGTGATGCTAGGGGGCGAGCAGTACTTC
CASVVMLGGEQYF
>NA|TRBV4-2|TRBJ2-7|few
TGTGCCAGCAGCCAAGGGATTACGGAGCAGTACTTC
CASSQGITEQYF
>NA|TRBV6-2/TRBV6-3|TRBJ2-1|NA
TGTGCCAGCAGCGAGCGGACTCCCTCCTACAATGAGCAGTTCTTC
CASSERTPSYNEQFF
>NA|TRBV14|TRBJ1-1|NA
TGTGCCAGCAGCCAATTCCGGGGAATGAACACTGAAGCTTTCTTT
CASSQFRGMNTEAFF
>NA|TRBV12-3/TRBV12-4|TRBJ2-5|NA
TGTGCCAGCAGGGCAGCGGTGGAGACCCAGTACTTC
CASRAAVETQYF
>TRBD1|TRBV15|TRBJ1-1|few
TGTGCCACCAGCAGAGACTCCGGGACAGGGGGCACTGAAGCTTTCTTT
CATSRDSGTGGTEAFF
>TRBD2|TRBV6-5|TRBJ2-5|NA
TGTGCCAGCAAACGGACTAGCGGGGGGACTGAGACCCAGTACTTC
CASKRTSGGTETQYF
>NA|TRBV7-9|TRBJ1-4|NA
TGTGCCAGCAGCTTAGTTTTGACTAATGAAAAACTGTTTTTT
CASSLVLTNEKLFF
>NA|TRBV7-2|TRBJ2-1|NA
TGTGCCAGCAGCCCCAGCGGCTTGAGCTCCTACAATGAGCAGTTCTTC
CASSPSGLSSYNEQFF
>NA|TRBV5-8|TRBJ2-1|NA
TGTGCCAGCAGGGGGGGCCCGTACAATGAGCAGTTCTTC
CASRGGPYNEQFF
>TRBD1|TRBV7-2|TRBJ2-7|NA
TGTGCCAGCAGCTTAGAAAGGGACAGGGCGACCTACGAGCAGTACTTC
CASSLERDRATYEQYF
>NA|TRBV3-1/TRBV3-2|TRBJ1-1|NA
TGTGCCAGCAGCCCGGGACTCCCGAACACTGAAGCTTTCTTT
CASSPGLPNTEAFF
>NA|TRBV6-6|TRBJ1-1|NA
TGTGCCAGCAGCCCGGACGGGAGCACTGAAGCTTTCTTT
CASSPDGSTEAFF
>NA|TRBV7-9|TRBJ1-5|NA
TGTGCCAGCAGCGTTAGGGGGGACAATCAGCCCCAGCATTTT
CASSVRGDNQPQHF
>TRBD1|TRBV7-2|TRBJ1-6|NA
TGTGCCAGCAGCTTAGAGGGACAGAGATTTTCACCCCTCCACTTT
CASSLEGQRFSPLHF
>NA|TRBV6-1|TRBJ2-7|NA
TGTGCCAGCAGTGAAGCCCAGGCAAGCTCCTACGAGCAGTACTTC
CASSEAQASSYEQYF
>NA|TRBV23-1|TRBJ1-6|NA
TGCGCCAGCAGTCAATCCCCGGGGAGCTCCTATAATTCACCCCTCCACTTT
CASSQSPGSSYNSPLHF
>NA|TRBV14|TRBJ1-1|NA
TGTGCCAGCAGCCTCAGACAGGTTCCCACTGAAGCTTTCTTT
CASSLRQVPTEAFF
>TRBD1|TRBV30|TRBJ1-6|NA
TGTGCCTGGAGTGTACAACAGGGGCCACCCCTCCACTTT
CAWSVQQGPPLHF
>NA|TRBV19|TRBJ2-3|NA
TGTGCCAGTAGTATTACTCAGCGCACAGATACGCAGTATTTT
CASSITQRTDTQYF
>NA|TRBV19|TRBJ2-1|NA
TGTGCCAGTAGTATAGTGCTACAATCGGGTGAGCAGTTCTTC
CASSIVLQSGEQFF
>NA|TRBV7-2|TRBJ1-3|NA
TGTGCCAGCAGCTTAGTAGGGACGTCCGGAAACACCATATATTTT
CASSLVGTSGNTIYF
>NA|TRBV3-1/TRBV3-2|TRBJ1-4|NA
TGTGCCAGCAGCCAAGCGGGGGAATCCGGAGAAAAACTGTTTTTT
CASSQAGESGEKLFF
>NA|TRBV12-3/TRBV12-4|TRBJ2-3|NA
TGTGCCAGCAGTCTAAGGACAGATACGCAGTATTTT
CASSLRTDTQYF
>TRBD1|TRBV23-1|TRBJ1-6|NA
TGCGCCAGCAGTCTCAGGTCAGACAGGGGTTATAATTCACCCCTCCACTTT
CASSLRSDRGYNSPLHF
>NA|TRBV15|TRBJ1-3|NA
TGTGCCACCAGCAGAGATCTTGCTGGAAACACCATATATTTT
CATSRDLAGNTIYF
>NA|TRBV7-2|TRBJ2-7|NA
TGTGCCAGCAGCTTAAATAGCGGAGCATACGAGCAGTACTTC
CASSLNSGAYEQYF
>NA|TRBV5-4|TRBJ1-2|few
TGTGCCAGCAGCTTGGGACAGGTTCTTAACTATGGCTACACCTTC
CASSLGQVLNYGYTF
>TRBD2|TRBV11-3|TRBJ2-3|NA
TGTGCCAGCAGTCCAAGCGGGGGATTGACAGATACGCAGTATTTT
CASSPSGGLTDTQYF
>TRBD2|TRBV24-1|TRBJ2-1|NA
TGTGCCACCAGTGATACGAGGAAAAGGGGACTAGCGGGAGTGGGGAGCTCCTACAATGAGCAGTTCTTC
CATSDTRKRGLAGVGSSYNEQFF
>NA|TRBV7-9|TRBJ2-4|NA
TGTGCCAGCAGCTTAGATGGCACCAATAGGGGTATTCAGTACTTC
CASSLDGTNRGIQYF
>NA|TRBV15|TRBJ2-7|NA
TGTGCCACCAGCAGAGACCGGGCTGGGGACGAGCAGTACTTC
CATSRDRAGDEQYF
>NA|TRBV6-5|TRBJ2-7|NA
TGTGCCAGCAGTCCAGGGCTCTCCTACGAGCAGTACTTC
CASSPGLSYEQYF
>NA|TRBV2|TRBJ1-1|NA
TGTGCCAGCAGGGGGAGGGACACTGAAGCTTTCTTT
CASRGRDTEAFF
>NA|TRBV5-1|TRBJ2-1|NA
TGCGCCAGCAGCTTACCGAACAATGAGCAGTTCTTC
CASSLPNNEQFF
>NA|TRBV2|TRBJ1-1|few
TGTGCCAGCACCGCGGACCGGGGTTGGACTGAAGCTTTCTTT
CASTADRGWTEAFF
>NA|TRBV24-1|TRBJ1-4|NA
TGTGCCACCAGTGATTTTGAGGTAGCTGAAAAACTGTTTTTT
CATSDFEVAEKLFF
>TRBD2|TRBV4-3|TRBJ2-2|NA
TGCGCCAGCAGCCAAGATATCCACATAGCGGGGGCATCGAACACCGGGGAGCTGTTTTTT
CASSQDIHIAGASNTGELFF